The 28 T cell receptor beta chains given below trace back to one sample, sequenced in a study of neurological immune-mediated disorders. MiXCR, applied by TCRdb to the 5' RACE reads, yields one record per CDR3 protein. The profile shows 60,000 to 90,000 distinct CDR3 sequences, 9.5% to 13% of them singletons. Documented time point: longitudinal time-point 1 (baseline). The sample was PBMCs. The receptor set was obtained from a man in his thirties or forties in good health.

This clonotype occurred many times. V usage is TRBV5-1 and J usage is TRBJ2-7; 14 positions agree with TRBD2. The germline V gene has CDR1 SGHRS and CDR2 YFSETQ. Trimming removed 4 bases from V and 5 bases from J; junction bases left unmatched: 8. This CDR3 has 16 residues. For the CDR3, the DNA is TGCGCCAGCAGCGAAAGAGGGACTAGCGGGAGCCACGAGCAGTACTTC. Its protein product is CASSERGTSGSHEQYF.

This clonotype was seen repeatedly, ten times or more. The gene calls are TRBV5-1 and TRBJ2-3; D possibly corresponds to TRBD2 (5 bases). Germline CDR1 SGHRS, CDR2 YFSETQ. The CDR3 has 15 amino acids. V lost 2 bases and J 2 bases, leaving 12 bases between the germline ends. CDR3 region: CASSLLSDFTDTQYF. The CDR3 DNA follows: TGCGCCAGCAGCTTACTCTCGGACTTCACAGATACGCAGTATTTT.

This clonotype was seen repeatedly, ten times or more. Written as DNA, the CDR3 is TGTGCCAGCAGCCAAGATATTGGAGGGGGCTATTTGGATACGCAGTATTTT. Translating gives CASSQDIGGGYLDTQYF. The chain carries TRBV3-1 and TRBJ2-3, with D perhaps TRBD1 (7 bases). CDR3 size: 17 residues. Trimming left V 0 bases short and J 6 bases short, with 19 bases between. From germline, CDR1 is LGHDT and CDR2 YNNKEL (reference sequence).

Ten or more counts support this clonotype. This chain uses TRBV5-1 with TRBJ2-4; D ambiguous. V dropped 0 bases and J dropped 0 bases, with 7 bases sitting between them. The CDR3 has 15 amino acids. Germline lookup yields CDR1 SGHRS and CDR2 YFSETQ. CDR3 protein: CASSLEVGAKNIQYF. DNA for the CDR3: TGCGCCAGCAGCTTGGAGGTGGGAGCCAAAAACATTCAGTACTTC.

This clonotype occurred many times. The chain couples TRBV5-1 to TRBJ2-5; possible D gene TRBD2, 6 bases. The CDR3 length is 16 residues. Germline CDR1 reads SGHRS; CDR2 reads YFSETQ. V lost 5 bases and J lost 1, with 18 bases in between. CDR3 in amino acids: CASSIPPGGTQETQYF. The CDR3 DNA reads as TGCGCCAGCAGTATCCCCCCCGGCGGGACCCAAGAGACCCAGTACTTC.

V gene TRBV5-1 combines with J gene TRBJ2-2; D is ambiguous. With 2 bases removed from V and 4 bases from J, the gap between germline ends came to 12 bases. CDR1 is SGHRS, CDR2 YFSETQ, per germline. The CDR3 is 15 residues long. The DNA for the CDR3 is TGCGCCAGCAGCTTTGGGCGACGCAGCACCGGGGAGCTGTTTTTT. Protein: CASSFGRRSTGELFF.

Many counts were recorded for this clonotype. The chain combines TRBV28 with TRBJ2-7, with 7 bases aligning to TRBD2. Germline assignment: CDR1 MDHEN and CDR2 SYDVKM. This CDR3 is built from 14 residues. V trimming: 5 bases; J trimming: 0 bases; junction bases outside the gene matches: 4. CDR3 in DNA: TGTGCCAGCAGTCCCGGGACTACCTCCTACGAGCAGTACTTC. Protein sequence: CASSPGTTSYEQYF.

The sample holds many counts of this clonotype. The rearrangement links TRBV27 to TRBJ2-3; 12 bases map to TRBD2. J gave up 5 bases and V 5 bases, and 5 bases lay outside the gene matches. Germline CDR1 MNHEY, CDR2 SMNVEV (reference sequence). The CDR3 covers 15 residues. CDR3 DNA: TGTGCCAGCAGTCCACGACTAGCGGGAGTAGATACGCAGTATTTT. It specifies CASSPRLAGVDTQYF.

This clonotype showed up many times. The V call is TRBV20-1, the J call TRBJ2-5; weak D call: TRBD1 (5 bases). V was clipped by 6 bases and J by 3 bases, with 11 bases between them. In germline, CDR1 is DFQATT, CDR2 SNEGSKA (reference sequence). CDR3 length equals 12 residues. CDR3 protein: CSATVLEETQYF. The DNA for the CDR3 is TGCAGTGCGACAGTCCTTGAAGAGACCCAGTACTTC.

This clonotype has a handful of counts. CDR3 amino acids: CASSFFSSNSYNEQFF. The CDR3 nucleotides are TGTGCCAGCAGCTTCTTTTCAAGTAATTCCTACAATGAGCAGTTCTTC. The chain joins TRBV7-8 to TRBJ2-1; D remains unclear. The V and J ends lost 3 bases and 1 base respectively, with 13 bases between them. This CDR3 spans 16 amino acids. Per germline, CDR1 SGHVS and CDR2 FQNEAQ.

This clonotype was observed many times. V gene TRBV5-8 combines with J gene TRBJ2-7; D not certain. The CDR3 length is 14 residues. The V gene's germline CDR1 is SGHTS and CDR2 YDEGEE. Trimming removed 0 bases at V and 2 bases at J, with 9 bases between. CDR3: CASSLGRDAYEQYF. The CDR3 nucleotides read TGTGCCAGCAGCTTGGGAAGGGATGCCTACGAGCAGTACTTC.

The table lists this clonotype with many counts. The gene calls are TRBV20-1 and TRBJ2-7; 8 bases line up with TRBD2. V lost 1 base, J lost 4 bases, and 9 bases stayed unmatched. This CDR3 has 15 amino acids. Germline-derived CDR1 and CDR2 are DFQATT and SNEGSKA (reference sequence). CDR3 in DNA: TGCAGTGCTAGAGTGTTCAGGGTAGCGGGGTACGAGCAGTACTTC. Translation gives CSARVFRVAGYEQYF.

Worth noting for this clonotype: Germline is not matched at one junction end, which may reflect a read error. The rearrangement uses TRBV7-2 and TRBJ2-2, with D tentatively TRBD2 (6 bases). This CDR3 has 16 amino acids. Germline V CDR1 and CDR2: SGHTA, FQGNSA. The CDR3 coding sequence is TGTGCCAGTAGCCTCGCGGGACTCCCGAACACCGGGGAGCTGCTTTTT. Its protein product is CASSLAGLPNTGELLF.

At least ten counts were recorded for this clonotype. This chain uses TRBV6-7 with TRBJ2-7; D might be TRBD1 (5 bases). TRBV6-7 falls under the ORF class, with uncertain function. This CDR3 is 17 amino acids long. V lost 2 bases, J lost 2 bases, and 19 bases lay in between. CDR3 sequence reads: CASSYSRVDRETYEQYF. The CDR3 DNA is TGTGCCAGCAGTTACAGTCGGGTCGACAGAGAAACCTACGAGCAGTACTTC.

The table lists this clonotype with many counts. The chain joins TRBV7-9 to TRBJ2-6, with D perhaps matching TRBD1 (5 bases). Germline CDR1 is SEHNR and CDR2 is FQNEAQ (reference sequence). This CDR3 has 17 residues. V was cut by 0 bases and J by 0 bases, with 9 bases left in between. In nucleotides, the CDR3 is TGTGCCAGCAGCTTAGCAGGGGCCGGCTCTGGGGCCAACGTCCTGACTTTC. Its protein product is CASSLAGAGSGANVLTF.

The table lists this clonotype with many counts. The CDR3 coding sequence is TGTGCCAGCAGCTTAGGGGGACAGACCTACAATGAGCAGTTCTTC. Protein sequence: CASSLGGQTYNEQFF. This chain uses TRBV7-3 with TRBJ2-1, with 7 bases matching TRBD1. There are 15 residues in the CDR3. Trimming cost V 2 bases and J 2 bases; bases outside gene matches: 3. Germline V CDR1 and CDR2: SGHTA, FQGTGA.

A remark on this clonotype: A much larger clone is a single base away; this may be a read error. The J gene is TRBJ2-1, the V gene TRBV28; D is unresolved. V lost 7 bases, J lost 6 bases, and 16 bases lay in between. This CDR3 spans 14 amino acids. Per the germline V gene, CDR1 is MDHEN and CDR2 is SYDVKM. The CDR3 bases are TGTGCCAGCACCTCAGAGCTACTTGGCAATGAGCAGTTCTTC. Translation gives CASTSELLGNEQFF.

The table lists this clonotype with many counts. The CDR3 DNA follows: TGTGCCAGCAGCAAGGGGGACAGGGAGATGATCACTGAAGCTTTCTTT. It is translated as CASSKGDREMITEAFF. This chain uses TRBV21-1 with TRBJ1-1; the table's D call of TRBD1 was not tested on the DNA. TRBV21-1 has pseudogene status. The CDR3 runs to 16 residues.

This clonotype was counted ten times or more. The V call is TRBV18, the J call TRBJ2-3; TRBD1 matches 8 bases. CDR1 and CDR2 (germline): KGHSH, LQKENI. After removal of 6 bases from V and 2 bases from J, the junction contained 10 bases not matched to a gene. The CDR3 consists of 16 residues. The CDR3 DNA reads as TGTGCCAGCTCTTCACGGACAGGGAAGGACACAGATACGCAGTATTTT. Amino acids: CASSSRTGKDTDTQYF. Full variable domain (missing parts from reference TRBV18 and TRBJ2-3): NAGVMQNPRHLVRRRGQEARLRCSPMKGHSHVYWYRQLPEEGLKFMVYLQKENIIDESGMPKERFSAEFPKEGPSILRIQQVVRGDSAAYFCASSSRTGKDTDTQYFGPGTRLTVL.

In this sample, this clonotype turned up many times. The CDR3 reads CASRGLAGVGETQYF. DNA for the CDR3: TGTGCCAGCAGGGGACTAGCGGGAGTGGGTGAGACCCAGTACTTC. The chain couples TRBV11-2 to TRBJ2-5; 14 bases line up with TRBD2. In germline, CDR1 is SGHAT, CDR2 FQNNGV. Trimming at V came to 6 bases and at J to 5 bases, leaving 5 bases not matched to a gene. This CDR3 is 15 amino acids long.

In this sample, this clonotype turned up many times. This sequence joins TRBV28 and TRBJ2-1; a weak D match, TRBD2 (6 bases). Trimming removed 5 bases at V and 5 bases at J, with 16 bases between. This CDR3 contains 15 residues. Germline values: CDR1 MDHEN, CDR2 SYDVKM. The DNA of the CDR3 is TGTGCCAGCAGTACCAACCGGGACTGGCACAATGAGCAGTTCTTC. Protein: CASSTNRDWHNEQFF.

CDR3 bases: TGCGCCAGCGGACAGGGGTACCTTTTATCCACAGATACGCAGTATTTT. This encodes CASGQGYLLSTDTQYF. V and J are TRBV5-1 and TRBJ2-3, with 9 bases lining up with TRBD1. The CDR3 runs 16 residues. The germline V gene encodes CDR1 SGHRS and CDR2 YFSETQ. V was clipped by 7 bases and J by 2 bases; unmatched bases: 11.

This clonotype was seen ten or more times. This chain uses TRBV6-5 with TRBJ2-3, with D unclear. Trimming stripped 0 bases from V and 0 bases from J, with 7 bases between. There are 15 residues in the CDR3. Germline lookup yields CDR1 MNHEY and CDR2 SVGAGI. CDR3 coding DNA: TGTGCCAGCAGTTACTCGATGGGAAGCACAGATACGCAGTATTTT. Translating gives CASSYSMGSTDTQYF.

On this clonotype: At one end, the junction sequence differs from germline, possibly due to a read error. This chain links TRBV4-1 with TRBJ2-2; 8 positions agree with TRBD2. This CDR3 spans 18 amino acids. CDR1 MGHRA and CDR2 YSYEKL come from the germline V gene. CDR3 residues: CASSHPREGLIDTGDLFF. The CDR3 coding sequence is TGCGCCAGCAGCCATCCTCGGGAGGGCCTAATCGACACCGGGGACCTGTTTTTT.

Only a few counts were recorded for this clonotype. V and J are TRBV28 and TRBJ2-1; D unresolved. The CDR3 is 15 amino acids. Trimming shortened V by 6 bases and J by 7 bases, and 19 bases separated the two germline ends. The germline CDR1 and CDR2 sequences are MDHEN and SYDVKM. CDR3 nucleotides: TGTGCCAGCAGCCCCCCCCCGTTACTGGGGAATGAGCAGTTCTTC. This encodes CASSPPPLLGNEQFF.

This clonotype has at least ten counts. The V call is TRBV11-1, the J call TRBJ2-2; unclear D gene. The CDR3 length is 12 residues. Per germline, CDR1 SGHAT and CDR2 FQDESV (reference sequence). Trimming took 5 bases from V and 6 from J, leaving 7 bases between them. The CDR3 sequence is CASSPLPGELFF. In DNA form, the CDR3 reads TGTGCCAGCAGCCCACTCCCCGGGGAGCTGTTTTTT.

This clonotype was recorded at least ten times. The chain employs TRBV9 and TRBJ2-2; 7 bases align to TRBD1. The J segment lost 0 bases and the V segment lost 4 bases, leaving 3 bases of the junction unmatched. The CDR3 is 15 residues long. Germline V gene lookup returns CDR1 SGDLS and CDR2 YYNGEE. CDR3 loop: CASSYGQANTGELFF. As DNA, the CDR3 is TGTGCCAGCAGCTACGGACAGGCGAACACCGGGGAGCTGTTTTTT.

This clonotype appeared many times. CDR3 nucleotide sequence: TGTGCCTCCGGGGCTTCCTCCTACAATGAGCAGTTCTTC. Protein sequence: CASGASSYNEQFF. V is TRBV6-6 and J is TRBJ2-1; tentatively, D is TRBD1 or TRBD2 (5 bases each). Looked up from germline, CDR1 is MNHNY and CDR2 is SVGAGI (reference sequence). With 11 bases removed from V and 0 bases from J, the gap between germline ends came to 11 bases. The length of the CDR3 is 13 residues.